This T cell receptor (beta chain) was identified during a study of T cell repertoires in cytomegalovirus infection. In the study overall: A matching HLA type, together with CMV infection, was signaled by public TCR beta signatures. Notes on the study in general: Dominant in the ex vivo response were TCR beta clonotypes restricted by HLA-C and specific for CMV. Cumulative public TCR beta family frequency identified CMV carriers with the relevant HLA.

Germline V gene sequence: CDR1 SSHAT, CDR2 FNYEAQ (reference sequence). Trimming pared 5 bases from V and 3 bases from J, leaving 10 bases between. There are 13 residues in the CDR3. This clonotype was seen many times. Its target is not known. TCRdb reprocessed the reads via MiXCR and lists one record per CDR3 protein. Here the sample spans fewer than 250,000 distinct CDR3 sequences, about 12% being singletons. V is TRBV7-7 and J is TRBJ2-5; a possible D gene is TRBD1 (6 bases). The sequence was collected from a human donor in good health (CMV status not recorded). Some clones in this sample may be carry-over from other donors' samples. Material: PBMCs. CDR3 amino acids: CASSLRGKETQYF. In nucleotides, the CDR3 is TGTGCCAGCAGCCTTAGGGGGAAAGAGACCCAGTACTTC.